The text below deals with one T cell receptor beta chain. V shed 5 bases and J 4 bases; nucleotides not matched to a gene: 8. The CDR3 has 15 amino acids. CDR1 is PRHDT and CDR2 is FYEKMQ in the germline V gene (reference sequence). These data originate in a study of shared clonotypes between healthy human individuals. This table comes from immunoSEQ multiplex PCR, and its TCRdb copy is limited to in-frame clones, with some not included. The repertoire holds around 2.1 million clones, with about 93% as singletons. CD8 cells classed as naive were CD45RO-negative and positively selected for CCR7, excluding terminally differentiated effector memory CD45RA+ cells.

Sequencing used naive CD8+ T cells from PBMCs. V usage is TRBV13 and J usage is TRBJ2-7; TRBD1 matches 10 bases. This clonotype was sampled from a man aged 18-30 years in good health. Some clones in this sample may be carry-over from other donors' samples. The DNA for the CDR3 is TGTGCCAGCAGCCCCGCCGCGGGACAGGGGTACGAGCAGTACTTC. Translated: CASSPAAGQGYEQYF.